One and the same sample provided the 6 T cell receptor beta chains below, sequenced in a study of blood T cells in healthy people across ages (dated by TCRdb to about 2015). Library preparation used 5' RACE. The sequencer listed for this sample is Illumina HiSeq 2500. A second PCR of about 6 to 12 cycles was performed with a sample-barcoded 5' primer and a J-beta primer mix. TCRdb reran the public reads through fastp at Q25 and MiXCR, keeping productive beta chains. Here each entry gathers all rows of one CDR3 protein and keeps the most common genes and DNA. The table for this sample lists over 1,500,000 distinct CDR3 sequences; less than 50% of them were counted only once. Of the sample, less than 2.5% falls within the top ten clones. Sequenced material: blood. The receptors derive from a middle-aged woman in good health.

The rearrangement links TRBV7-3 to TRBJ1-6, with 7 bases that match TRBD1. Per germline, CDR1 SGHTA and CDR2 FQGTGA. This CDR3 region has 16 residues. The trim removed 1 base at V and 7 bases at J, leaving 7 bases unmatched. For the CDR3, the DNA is TGTGCCAGCAGCTTAATGGGGACAGATCGAAATTCACCCCTCCACTTT. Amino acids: CASSLMGTDRNSPLHF.

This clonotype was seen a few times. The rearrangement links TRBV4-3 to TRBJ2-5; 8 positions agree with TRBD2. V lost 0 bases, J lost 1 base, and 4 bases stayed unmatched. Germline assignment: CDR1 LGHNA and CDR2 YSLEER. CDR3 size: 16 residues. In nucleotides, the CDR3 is TGCGCCAGCAGCCAAGACTCGGCGGGGGGCCAAGAGACCCAGTACTTC. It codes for CASSQDSAGGQETQYF.

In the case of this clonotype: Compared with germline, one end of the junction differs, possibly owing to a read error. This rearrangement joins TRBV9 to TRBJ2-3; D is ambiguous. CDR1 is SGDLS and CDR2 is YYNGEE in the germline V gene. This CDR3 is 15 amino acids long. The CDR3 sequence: CASSVVAYPTDTRYF. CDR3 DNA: TGTGCCAGCAGCGTAGTGGCCTATCCCACAGATACGCGGTATTTT.

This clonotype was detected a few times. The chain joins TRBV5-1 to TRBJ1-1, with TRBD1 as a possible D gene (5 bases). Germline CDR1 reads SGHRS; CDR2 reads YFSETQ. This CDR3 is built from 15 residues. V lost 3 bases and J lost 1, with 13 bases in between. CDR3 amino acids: CASSWMGTGNTEAFF. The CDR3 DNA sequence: TGCGCCAGCAGCTGGATGGGGACGGGGAACACTGAAGCTTTCTTT.

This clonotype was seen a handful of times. CDR3 bases: TGCAGCCCCGGCCGGGCCCCTGCAGGGGTGCAAGAGACCCAGTACTTC. The encoded protein is CSPGRAPAGVQETQYF. This chain connects TRBV29-1 to TRBJ2-5; D is perhaps TRBD1 (6 bases). The CDR3 consists of 16 residues. V lost 8 bases to trimming and J lost 2 bases, with 24 bases between them. From germline, CDR1 is SQVTM and CDR2 ANQGSEA.

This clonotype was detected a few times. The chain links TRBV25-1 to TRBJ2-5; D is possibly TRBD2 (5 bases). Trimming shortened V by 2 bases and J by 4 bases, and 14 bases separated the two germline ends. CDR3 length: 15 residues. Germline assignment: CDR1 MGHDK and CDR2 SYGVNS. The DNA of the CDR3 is TGTGCCAGCAGTGAAGGGAGAGATCGGAGAGAGACCCAGTACTTC. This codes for CASSEGRDRRETQYF.